This entry is about one TCR beta chain. The antigen remains unidentified. The CDR3 totals 13 residues. Trimming cost V 2 bases and J 7 bases, with 6 bases left between them. The germline V gene encodes CDR1 MNHEY and CDR2 SVGAGI. These data originate in a study of graft-versus-host responses after intestinal transplantation. Study background: Multivisceral, liver-intestinal, or isolated intestinal transplants were performed in recipients. The study gave all recipients anti-thymocyte globulin induction, then tacrolimus and steroids for 2 to 3 years.

Method: immunoSEQ multiplex PCR; TCRdb's copy keeps in-frame clones and lacks some. The sample lists about 50,000 clones; 80% to 95% were seen once. The source is a human donor who was the organ donor for an intestinal transplant. The V call is TRBV6-5, the J call TRBJ1-6; D is uncertain. The material was unstimulated CD4+ T cells sorted from spleen or lymph node cells, obtained before transplant. The CDR3, as DNA: TGTGCCAGCAGTTACACAAAAAATTCACCCCTCCACTTT. Translating gives CASSYTKNSPLHF.